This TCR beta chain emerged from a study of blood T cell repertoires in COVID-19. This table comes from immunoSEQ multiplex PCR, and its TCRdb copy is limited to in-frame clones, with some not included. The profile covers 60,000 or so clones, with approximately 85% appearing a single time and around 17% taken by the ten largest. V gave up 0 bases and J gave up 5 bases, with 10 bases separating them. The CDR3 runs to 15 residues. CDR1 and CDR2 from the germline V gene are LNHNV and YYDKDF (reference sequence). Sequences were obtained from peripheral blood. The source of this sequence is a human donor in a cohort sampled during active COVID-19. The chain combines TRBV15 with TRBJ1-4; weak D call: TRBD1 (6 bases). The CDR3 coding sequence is TGTGCCACCAGCAGAGATGGTCAGGGGAATGAAAAACTGTTTTTT. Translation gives CATSRDGQGNEKLFF. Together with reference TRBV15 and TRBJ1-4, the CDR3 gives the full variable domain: DAMVIQNPRYQVTQFGKPVTLSCSQTLNHNVMYWYQQKSSQAPKLLFHYYDKDFNNEADTPDNFQSRRPNTSFCFLDIRSPGLGDTAMYLCATSRDGQGNEKLFFGSGTQLSVL.